This T cell receptor (beta chain) stems from a study of control samples from healthy donors and cancer patients (dated by TCRdb to 2020 to 2021). Library preparation employed the immunoSEQ multiplex PCR assay. TCRdb carries this immuneACCESS record with in-frame sequences only. Its versions omit some clonotypes, under half of them owing to an unresolved V gene in the studies checked, with the rest unexplained. This sample holds around 92,000 clones; roughly four fifths were observed only once. The leading ten clones occupy approximately 2% of the sample. Comment on this clone: The antigen it recognizes is unknown. Per-base qualities were not stored, and no clone one base away is much larger.

Inclusive of the bounding cysteine and phenylalanine, the CDR3 is 12 residues long. This entry keeps only the CDR3 DNA: 36 bases, framed from base 1. Between the V and J ends, shortened by 0 bases and 11 bases respectively, the junction contains 8 bases. As encoded in the germline V gene, CDR1 is SGHDT while CDR2 is YYEEEE. This TCR was sampled from a man in his fifties or sixties in good health. The chain links TRBV5-6 with TRBJ1-4; a tentative D call is TRBD1 (5 bases match). The specimen sequenced was blood. Read as DNA, the sequence is TGTGCCAGCAGCTTGGGGGACGAGAAACTGTTTTTT. This sequence encodes CASSLGDEKLFF.